These 10 T cell receptor beta chains share one sample of origin, sequenced in a study of blood T cell repertoires in COVID-19. Measured with immunoSEQ multiplex PCR; TCRdb has only the in-frame clones, and not every one. The data contain about 100,000 clones, approximately 86% of them seen just once; the ten biggest clones take up roughly 1.7%. The sequenced sample was peripheral blood. Source of these receptors: a man older than 75 with acute or convalescent COVID-19.

As for this clone: The sample carries other DNA sequences with the same CDR3. CDR3 in amino acids: CASSLVSRGHGETQYF. Written as DNA, the CDR3 is TGTGCCAGCAGCTTAGTGTCTAGGGGGCATGGAGAGACCCAGTACTTC. This chain joins TRBV11-1 and TRBJ2-5, with 7 bases that match TRBD1. CDR3 length equals 16 residues. Germline V gene data show CDR1 as SGHAT and CDR2 as FQDESV (reference sequence). V lost 1 base to trimming and J lost 4 bases; unmatched junction nucleotides: 9. The full variable domain, in which reference TRBV11-1 and TRBJ2-5 provide the parts outside the CDR3, is EAEVAQSPRYKITEKSQAVAFWCDPISGHATLYWYRQILGQGPELLVQFQDESVVDDSQLPKDRFSAERLKGVDSTLKIQPAELGDSAMYLCASSLVSRGHGETQYFGPGTRLLVL.

V and J are TRBV5-1 and TRBJ2-1; TRBD2 might be the D (5 bases). V was shortened by 2 bases and J by 7 bases, with 7 bases between the two germline ends. Per the germline V gene, CDR1 is SGHRS and CDR2 is YFSETQ. This CDR3 spans 12 amino acids. The CDR3, as DNA: TGCGCCAGCAGCTTTCGAGGGAATGAGCAGTTCTTC. This gives the protein CASSFRGNEQFF.

This clone was recorded only once. The chain links TRBV5-6 to TRBJ2-3; D possibly corresponds to TRBD2 (7 bases). CDR3 size: 16 residues. Germline V gene data show CDR1 as SGHDT and CDR2 as YYEEEE. V lost 2 bases, J lost 0 bases, and 13 bases lay in between. CDR3 sequence: CASSFAGASSTDTQYF. The CDR3 DNA is TGTGCCAGCAGCTTCGCGGGGGCTTCTAGCACAGATACGCAGTATTTT.

This CDR3 is CASSWRRNTEAFF. In nucleotides, the CDR3 is TGTGCCAGCAGTTGGAGACGGAACACTGAAGCTTTCTTT. The chain recombines TRBV2 with TRBJ1-1; D gene uncertain. V dropped 5 bases and J dropped 1 base, with 8 bases sitting between them. Germline V gene sequence: CDR1 SNHLY, CDR2 FYNNEI. This CDR3 region has 13 residues.

The J gene is TRBJ1-5, the V gene TRBV18, with D unresolved. Germline CDR1 is KGHSH and CDR2 is LQKENI. Trimming cost V 3 bases and J 6 bases, with 15 bases left between them. CDR3 size: 15 residues. CDR3: CASSPYRLEGQPQHF. As DNA, the CDR3 is TGTGCCAGCTCACCGTACAGATTAGAAGGTCAGCCCCAGCATTTT.

A single count supports this clone. The V gene is TRBV19, the J gene TRBJ1-1, with unresolved D. Trimming removed 5 bases at V and 6 bases at J, with 22 bases between. The CDR3 is 16 amino acids. The V gene's germline CDR1 is LNHDA and CDR2 SQIVND (reference sequence). The CDR3 coding sequence is TGTGCCAGTAGTGGTCGTCCGGGTTCCCCGGACTCTGAAGCTTTCTTT. Its protein product is CASSGRPGSPDSEAFF.

This sequence joins TRBV6-2 or TRBV6-3 and TRBJ2-1; 10 bases are a match to TRBD2. The V gene end was trimmed by 4 bases and the J gene end by 5 bases; junction bases not matched to a gene: 8. Germline V gene lookup returns CDR1 MNHEY and CDR2 SVGEGT. The CDR3 is 16 residues long. In DNA form, the CDR3 reads TGTGCCAGCAGTTCTCTAGCGGGAGCGGGGAACAATGAGCAGTTCTTC. Translation: CASSSLAGAGNNEQFF.

The chain recombines TRBV2 with TRBJ2-7; D may be TRBD2 (6 bases). Germline lookup yields CDR1 SNHLY and CDR2 FYNNEI. The CDR3 has 14 amino acids. Trimming shortened V by 8 bases and J by 5 bases, and 19 bases separated the two germline ends. The CDR3 DNA sequence: TGTGCCAGCCTTAGTAACGGGGCGGGGAACGAGCAGTACTTC. Translated: CASLSNGAGNEQYF.

V usage is TRBV7-9 and J usage is TRBJ1-3; 9 bases align to TRBD1. Germline-derived CDR1 and CDR2 are SEHNR and FQNEAQ (reference sequence). This CDR3 region has 18 residues. V lost 5 bases, J lost 3 bases, and 14 bases stayed unmatched. This chain's CDR3 is CASSLTGGTLRSGNTIYF. In nucleotides, the CDR3 is TGTGCCAGCAGCCTAACAGGGGGCACACTCAGGAGTGGAAACACCATATATTTT.

The chain links TRBV19 to TRBJ2-5; tentative D call: TRBD2 (5 bases). The CDR3 runs to 15 residues. With 1 base removed from V and 5 bases from J, the gap between germline ends came to 14 bases. Germline loops: CDR1 LNHDA, CDR2 SQIVND (reference sequence). The DNA for the CDR3 is TGTGCCAGTAGTATAGCTTCGGGGTACGGGGAGACCCAGTACTTC. Translated: CASSIASGYGETQYF.